The T cell receptor (beta chain) described here comes from a study of CD8+CD57+ T cells in acquired aplastic anemia. Overall study: An average of roughly 2.9 ug of DNA was obtained from sorted CD4+ and CD8+ cells.

As for this clonotype: Its specificity is unknown.

Looked up from germline, CDR1 is SQVTM and CDR2 is ANQGSEA. The CDR3 length is 11 residues. Trimming pared 3 bases from V and 5 bases from J, leaving 7 bases between. Notes on the study in general: About 30 was the count of CD8+ CDR3 sequences that patients shared with controls. Controls and patients did not differ significantly in CD8+ Simpson's diversity.

CDR3 and TCR beta VDJ profiling relied on genomic DNA as the template. In TCRdb, the reads were re-called with MiXCR into one record per CDR3 protein. The table has about 180,000 distinct CDR3 sequences, about 60% seen once. Before being chosen for sequencing, patients had shown CD8+CD57+ cell expansion by flow cytometry. Untreated patients provided the blood samples, with no therapy given before sampling. The V call is TRBV29-1, the J call TRBJ1-1; no reliable D call. This sequence originates from a human donor with aplastic anemia. Sequenced: sorted CD4+, CD8+, or CD8+CD57+ T cells (not recorded which) from PBMCs. CDR3 region: CSVDMWTEAFF. As DNA, the CDR3 is TGCAGCGTTGATATGTGGACTGAAGCTTTCTTT.